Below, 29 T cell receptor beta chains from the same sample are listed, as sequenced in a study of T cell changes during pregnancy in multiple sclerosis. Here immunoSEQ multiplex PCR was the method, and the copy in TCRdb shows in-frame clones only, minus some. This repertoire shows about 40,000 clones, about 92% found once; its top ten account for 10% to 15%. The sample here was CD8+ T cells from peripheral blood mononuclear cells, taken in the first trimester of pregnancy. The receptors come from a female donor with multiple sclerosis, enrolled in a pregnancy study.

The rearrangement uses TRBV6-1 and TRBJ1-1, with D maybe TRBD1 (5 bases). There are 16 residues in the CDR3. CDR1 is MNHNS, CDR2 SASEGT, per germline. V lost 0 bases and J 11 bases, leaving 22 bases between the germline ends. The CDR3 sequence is CASSEAPGGTPPEAFF. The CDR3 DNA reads TGTGCCAGCAGTGAAGCGCCTGGGGGGACCCCTCCGGAGGCTTTCTTT.

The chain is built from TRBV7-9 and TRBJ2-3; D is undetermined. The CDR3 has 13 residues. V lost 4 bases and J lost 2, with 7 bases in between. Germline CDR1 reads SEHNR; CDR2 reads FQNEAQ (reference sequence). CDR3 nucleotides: TGTGCCAGCAGCTCCCCCAACACAGATACGCAGTATTTT. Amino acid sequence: CASSSPNTDTQYF.

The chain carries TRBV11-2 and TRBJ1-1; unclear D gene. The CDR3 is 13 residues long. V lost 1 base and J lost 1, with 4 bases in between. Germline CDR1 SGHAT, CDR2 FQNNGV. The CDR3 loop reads CASSLGPNTEAFF. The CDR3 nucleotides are TGTGCCAGCAGCTTAGGGCCGAACACTGAAGCTTTCTTT. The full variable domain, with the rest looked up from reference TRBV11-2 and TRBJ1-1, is EAGVAQSPRYKIIEKRQSVAFWCNPISGHATLYWYQQILGQGPKLLIQFQNNGVVDDSQLPKDRFSAERLKGVDSTLKIQPAKLEDSAVYLCASSLGPNTEAFFGQGTRLTVV.

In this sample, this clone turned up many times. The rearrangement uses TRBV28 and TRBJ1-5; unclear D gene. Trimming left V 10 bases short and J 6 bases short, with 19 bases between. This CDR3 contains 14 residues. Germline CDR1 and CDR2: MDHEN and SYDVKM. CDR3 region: CAMRPAGIGQPQHF. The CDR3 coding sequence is TGTGCCATGCGACCCGCGGGGATCGGTCAGCCCCAGCATTTT.

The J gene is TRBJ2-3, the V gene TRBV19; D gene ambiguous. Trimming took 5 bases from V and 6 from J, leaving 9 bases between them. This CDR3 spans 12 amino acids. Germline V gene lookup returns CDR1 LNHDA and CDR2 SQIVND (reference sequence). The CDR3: CASSAGEDTQYF. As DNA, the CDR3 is TGTGCCAGTAGTGCCGGAGAGGATACGCAGTATTTT. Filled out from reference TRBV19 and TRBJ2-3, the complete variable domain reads DGGITQSPKYLFRKEGQNVTLSCEQNLNHDAMYWYRQDPGQGLRLIYYSQIVNDFQKGDIAEGYSVSREKKESFPLTVTSAQKNPTAFYLCASSAGEDTQYFGPGTRLTVL.

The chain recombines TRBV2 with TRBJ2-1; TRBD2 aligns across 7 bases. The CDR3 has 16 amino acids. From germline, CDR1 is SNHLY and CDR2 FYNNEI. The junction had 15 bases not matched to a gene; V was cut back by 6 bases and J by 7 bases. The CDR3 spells CASSPNHPRGENEQFF. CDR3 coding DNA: TGTGCCAGCAGCCCGAACCACCCCCGGGGGGAGAATGAGCAGTTCTTC.

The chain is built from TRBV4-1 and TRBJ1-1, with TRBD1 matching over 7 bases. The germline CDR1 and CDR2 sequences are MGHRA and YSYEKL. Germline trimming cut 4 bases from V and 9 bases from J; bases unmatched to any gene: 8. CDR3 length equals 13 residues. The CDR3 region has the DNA TGCGCCAGCAGCCCCACGCAGGGGGGTCAAGCTTTCTTT. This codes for CASSPTQGGQAFF.

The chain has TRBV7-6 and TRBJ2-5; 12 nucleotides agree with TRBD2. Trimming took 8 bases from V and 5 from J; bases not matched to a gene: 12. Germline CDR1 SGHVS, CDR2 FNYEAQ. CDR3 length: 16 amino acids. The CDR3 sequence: CASGTLAGGTGETQYF. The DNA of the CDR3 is TGTGCCAGCGGAACACTAGCGGGGGGCACGGGGGAGACCCAGTACTTC.

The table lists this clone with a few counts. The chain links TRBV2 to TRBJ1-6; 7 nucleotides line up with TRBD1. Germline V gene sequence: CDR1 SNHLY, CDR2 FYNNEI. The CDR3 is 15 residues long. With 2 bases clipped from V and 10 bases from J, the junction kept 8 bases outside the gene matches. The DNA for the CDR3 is TGTGCCAGCAGTGAAAGGGCAGGGGGTAAATCACCCCTCCACTTT. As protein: CASSERAGGKSPLHF.

For the CDR3, the DNA is TGTGCCAGCAGCTTGGACAGGGGGCCTGGAAACACCATATATTTT. Translating it yields CASSLDRGPGNTIYF. This chain links TRBV5-4 with TRBJ1-3; 9 nucleotides align to TRBD1. The V gene's germline CDR1 is SGHNT and CDR2 YYREEE (reference sequence). V shed 0 bases, J shed 2 bases, and the junction held 0 bases outside the gene matches. This CDR3 region has 15 residues. Full variable domain (remainder filled in from reference TRBV5-4 and TRBJ1-3): ETGVTQSPTHLIKTRGQQVTLRCSSQSGHNTVSWYQQALGQGPQFIFQYYREEENGRGNFPPRFSGLQFPNYSSELNVNALELDDSALYLCASSLDRGPGNTIYFGEGSWLTVV.

Here the CDR3 reads CASSLVGQRDSPLHF. The CDR3 region has the DNA TGTGCCAGCAGCTTAGTCGGGCAGAGGGATTCACCCCTCCACTTT. V gene TRBV11-2 combines with J gene TRBJ1-6; D ambiguous. CDR1 and CDR2 (germline): SGHAT, FQNNGV. Trimming left V 1 base short and J 8 bases short, with 12 bases between. This CDR3 contains 15 residues.

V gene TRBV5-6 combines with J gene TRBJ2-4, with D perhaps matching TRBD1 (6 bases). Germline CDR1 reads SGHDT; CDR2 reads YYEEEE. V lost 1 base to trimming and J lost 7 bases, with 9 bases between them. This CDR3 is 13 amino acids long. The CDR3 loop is CASSLTGTNIQYF. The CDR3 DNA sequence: TGTGCCAGCAGCTTGACAGGGACCAACATTCAGTACTTC.

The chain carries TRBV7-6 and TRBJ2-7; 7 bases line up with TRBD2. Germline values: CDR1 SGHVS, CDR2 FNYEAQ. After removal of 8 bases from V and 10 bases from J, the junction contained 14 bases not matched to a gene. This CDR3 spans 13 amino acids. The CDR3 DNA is TGTGCCAGCTCGCGCGGCGGGGGTACGGAACAGTACTTC. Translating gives CASSRGGGTEQYF. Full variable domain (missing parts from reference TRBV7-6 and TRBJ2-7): GAGVSQSPRYKVTKRGQDVALRCDPISGHVSLYWYRQALGQGPEFLTYFNYEAQQDKSGLPNDRFSAERPEGSISTLTIQRTEQRDSAMYRCASSRGGGTEQYFGPGTRLTVT.

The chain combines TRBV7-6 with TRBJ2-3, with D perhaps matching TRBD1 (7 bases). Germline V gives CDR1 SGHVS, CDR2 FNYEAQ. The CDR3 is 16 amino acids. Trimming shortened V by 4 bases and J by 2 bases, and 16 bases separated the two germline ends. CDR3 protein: CASSSIAGGYTDTQYF. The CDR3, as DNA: TGTGCCAGCAGCTCCATAGCAGGGGGGTACACAGATACGCAGTATTTT.

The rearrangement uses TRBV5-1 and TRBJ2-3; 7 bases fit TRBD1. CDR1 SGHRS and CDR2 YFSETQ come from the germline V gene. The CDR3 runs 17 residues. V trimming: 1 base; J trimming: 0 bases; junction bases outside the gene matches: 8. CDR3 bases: TGCGCCAGCAGCTTGTCTACTAAGGGGGCTAGCACAGATACGCAGTATTTT. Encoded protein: CASSLSTKGASTDTQYF.

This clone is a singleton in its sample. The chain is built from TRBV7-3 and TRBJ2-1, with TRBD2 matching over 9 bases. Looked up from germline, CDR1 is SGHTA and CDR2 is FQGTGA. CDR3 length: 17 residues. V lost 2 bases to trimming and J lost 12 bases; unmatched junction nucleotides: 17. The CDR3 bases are TGTGCCAGCAGCTTAGTGGGATCTGCGGGGGGGGCCCGCGCGCAGTTCTTC. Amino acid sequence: CASSLVGSAGGARAQFF.

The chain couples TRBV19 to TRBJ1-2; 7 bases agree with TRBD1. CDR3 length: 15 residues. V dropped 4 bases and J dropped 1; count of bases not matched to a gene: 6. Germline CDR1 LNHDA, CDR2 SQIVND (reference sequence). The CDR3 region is CASSTDRALNYGYTF. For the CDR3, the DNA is TGTGCCAGTAGTACCGACAGGGCCCTTAACTATGGCTACACCTTC.

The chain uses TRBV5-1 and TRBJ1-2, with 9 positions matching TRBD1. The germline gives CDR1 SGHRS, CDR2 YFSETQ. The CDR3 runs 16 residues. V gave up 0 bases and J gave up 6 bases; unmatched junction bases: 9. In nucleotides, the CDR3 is TGCGCCAGCAGCTTGGCTCCGGGACAGGGAGTGGATGGCTACACCTTC. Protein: CASSLAPGQGVDGYTF.

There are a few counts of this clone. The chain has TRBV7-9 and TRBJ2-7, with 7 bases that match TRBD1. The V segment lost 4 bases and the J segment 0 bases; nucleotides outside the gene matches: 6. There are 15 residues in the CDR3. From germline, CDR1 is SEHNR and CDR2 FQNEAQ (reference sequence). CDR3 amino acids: CASSSWTGVSYEQYF. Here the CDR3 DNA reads TGTGCCAGCAGCTCTTGGACAGGAGTCTCCTACGAGCAGTACTTC.

CDR3 sequence reads: CASSWRTYEQYF. The CDR3 DNA reads TGTGCCAGCAGTTGGAGAACCTACGAGCAGTACTTC. The chain combines TRBV2 with TRBJ2-7; D call uncertain. Germline values: CDR1 SNHLY, CDR2 FYNNEI. Trimming took off 5 bases at V and 2 bases at J, with 7 bases between the two ends. The CDR3 spans 12 residues.

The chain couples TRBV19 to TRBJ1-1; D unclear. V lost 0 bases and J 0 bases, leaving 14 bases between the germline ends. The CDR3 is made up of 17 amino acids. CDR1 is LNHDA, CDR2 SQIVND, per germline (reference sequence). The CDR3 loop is CASSIDRIDSMNTEAFF. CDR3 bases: TGTGCCAGTAGTATAGATCGCATCGATTCTATGAACACTGAAGCTTTCTTT. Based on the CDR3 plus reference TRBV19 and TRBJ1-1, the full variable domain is DGGITQSPKYLFRKEGQNVTLSCEQNLNHDAMYWYRQDPGQGLRLIYYSQIVNDFQKGDIAEGYSVSREKKESFPLTVTSAQKNPTAFYLCASSIDRIDSMNTEAFFGQGTRLTVV.

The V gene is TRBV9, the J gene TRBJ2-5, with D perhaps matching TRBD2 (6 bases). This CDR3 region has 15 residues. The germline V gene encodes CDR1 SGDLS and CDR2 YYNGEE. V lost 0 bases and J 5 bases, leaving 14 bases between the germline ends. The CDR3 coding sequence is TGTGCCAGCAGCGTAGGTGGAGGGCCCATTGAGACCCAGTACTTC. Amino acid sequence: CASSVGGGPIETQYF.

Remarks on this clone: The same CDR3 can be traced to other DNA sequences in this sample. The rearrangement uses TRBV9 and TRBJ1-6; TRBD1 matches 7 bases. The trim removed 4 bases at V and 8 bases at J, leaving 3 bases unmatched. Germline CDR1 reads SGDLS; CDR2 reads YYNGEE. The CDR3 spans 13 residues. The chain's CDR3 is CASSPGGYSPLHF. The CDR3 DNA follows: TGTGCCAGCAGCCCAGGGGGGTATTCACCCCTCCACTTT.

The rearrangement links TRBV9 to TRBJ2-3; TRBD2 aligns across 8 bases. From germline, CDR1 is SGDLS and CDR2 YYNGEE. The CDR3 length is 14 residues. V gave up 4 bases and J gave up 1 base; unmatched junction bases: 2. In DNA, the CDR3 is TGTGCCAGCAGCCCCGGGGGGGGCACAGATACGCAGTATTTT. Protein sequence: CASSPGGGTDTQYF.

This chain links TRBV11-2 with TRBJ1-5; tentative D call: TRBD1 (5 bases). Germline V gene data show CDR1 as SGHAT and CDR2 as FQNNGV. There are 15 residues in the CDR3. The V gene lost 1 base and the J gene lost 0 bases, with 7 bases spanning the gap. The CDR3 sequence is CASSLGQYSNQPQHF. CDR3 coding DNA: TGTGCCAGCAGCTTAGGACAGTATAGCAATCAGCCCCAGCATTTT.

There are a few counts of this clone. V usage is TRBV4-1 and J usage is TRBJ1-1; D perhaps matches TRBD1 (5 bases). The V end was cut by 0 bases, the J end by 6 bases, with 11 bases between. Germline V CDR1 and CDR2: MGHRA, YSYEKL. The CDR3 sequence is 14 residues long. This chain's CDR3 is CASSQDWGRAEAFF. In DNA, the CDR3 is TGCGCCAGCAGCCAAGATTGGGGGAGGGCTGAAGCTTTCTTT.

The CDR3, as DNA: TGTGCCAGAAGCTCCTTCGACAGGGACTGTGGGGAGCTGTTTTTT. It yields the protein CARSSFDRDCGELFF. This chain links TRBV5-3 with TRBJ2-2, with D tentatively TRBD1 (7 bases). TRBV5-3 is reported as an ORF; its role is uncertain. Trimming removed 3 bases from V and 8 bases from J, with 17 bases in between. The CDR3 extends over 15 amino acids.

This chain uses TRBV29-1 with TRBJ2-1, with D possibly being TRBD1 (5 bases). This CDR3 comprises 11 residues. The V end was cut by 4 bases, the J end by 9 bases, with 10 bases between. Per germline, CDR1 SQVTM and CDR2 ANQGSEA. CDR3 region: CSVARAGEQFF. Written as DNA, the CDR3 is TGCAGCGTTGCCAGGGCCGGTGAGCAGTTCTTC.

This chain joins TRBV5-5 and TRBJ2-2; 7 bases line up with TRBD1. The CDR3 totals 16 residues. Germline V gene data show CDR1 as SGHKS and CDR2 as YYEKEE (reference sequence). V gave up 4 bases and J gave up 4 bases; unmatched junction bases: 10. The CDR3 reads CASSPAEGASTGELFF. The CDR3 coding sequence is TGTGCCAGCAGCCCCGCCGAGGGGGCCTCCACCGGGGAGCTGTTTTTT. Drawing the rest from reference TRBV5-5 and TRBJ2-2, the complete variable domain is DAGVTQSPTHLIKTRGQQVTLRCSPISGHKSVSWYQQVLGQGPQFIFQYYEKEERGRGNFPDRFSARQFPNYSSELNVNALLLGDSALYLCASSPAEGASTGELFFGEGSRLTVL.